This T cell receptor (beta chain) derives from a study of cytomegalovirus exposure and HLA in healthy donors. Study as a whole: From 170 million or so T cells, an earlier analysis saw 100 million to 140 million unique TCR beta sequences. Points from the study as a whole: Cytomegalovirus status, reportedly, was diagnosed with high specificity and sensitivity by the classifier. The only immune exposure information that was available was CMV serostatus.

Details on this clone: The antigen is not known.

This CDR3 is 17 amino acids long. The PCR made use of 60 Vbeta and 13 Jbeta primers. Produced via immunoSEQ multiplex PCR; TCRdb's table is partial and in-frame only. The sample carries 110,000 to 150,000 clones, 76% recorded once. The TCR comes from a woman between 40 and 50 years old in good health and CMV-seronegative. Material: PBMCs. The chain recombines TRBV21-1 with TRBJ2-6; TRBD1, the table's D call, lacks a check against the DNA. TRBV21-1 is classified as a pseudogene. CDR3 sequence (DNA): TGTGCCAGCAGCACCGGGACAGGGGGTTCTGGGGCCAACGTCCTGACTTTC. Translated, it gives CASSTGTGGSGANVLTF.